These 15 T cell receptor beta chains originate from one sample sequenced in a study of prognosis after radiotherapy for stage I lung cancer. Two-round multiplex PCR amplified TCR beta CDR3 from genomic DNA. First-round PCR, the initial amplification, used primers specific to each TRBV and TRBJ gene. TCRdb analysed the multiplex PCR reads with MiXCR anew, one entry per CDR3 protein. The sample carries about 26,000 distinct CDR3 sequences, around 30% recorded once. The specimen was PBMCs, collected before or after stereotactic body radiation therapy (not recorded which). These receptors came from a donor over 45 with non-small cell lung cancer.

This clonotype was counted many times. The rearrangement links TRBV3-1 to TRBJ1-6; possible D gene TRBD1, 5 bases. The V and J ends lost 0 bases and 8 bases respectively, with 23 bases between them. The germline V gene encodes CDR1 LGHDT and CDR2 YNNKEL (reference sequence). This CDR3 has 19 residues. CDR3 bases: TGTGCCAGCAGCCAAGATGACCGGGGCGCCAGAGTAGGAGATTCACCCCTCCACTTT. Translating it yields CASSQDDRGARVGDSPLHF.

This clonotype was observed at least ten times. This chain joins TRBV5-4 and TRBJ2-7, with D unresolved. With 0 bases removed from V and 3 bases from J, the gap between germline ends came to 7 bases. CDR3 length: 13 residues. In germline, CDR1 is SGHNT, CDR2 YYREEE (reference sequence). Written as DNA, the CDR3 is TGTGCCAGCAGCTTGGCTGGGAACTACGAGCAGTACTTC. Its translation: CASSLAGNYEQYF.

This clonotype was picked up one time. The J gene is TRBJ2-7, the V gene TRBV7-2; 10 nucleotides line up with TRBD1. V lost 4 bases, J lost 6 bases, and 9 bases stayed unmatched. CDR1 and CDR2 from the germline V gene are SGHTA and FQGNSA. This CDR3 is built from 15 residues. The CDR3 nucleotides read TGTGCCAGCAGCTACCGGACAGGGGGAACAGGCGAGCAGTACTTC. Translating it yields CASSYRTGGTGEQYF.

Note on this clonotype: One end of the junction is discordant with germline, which a read error may explain. This chain connects TRBV15 to TRBJ2-3; D might be TRBD1 (5 bases). The CDR3 has 17 residues. Looked up from germline, CDR1 is LNHNV and CDR2 is YYDKDF (reference sequence). The CDR3 region has the DNA TGTGCCAACAGCCGCTCCCCAGGGCTTAGAAACACAGATACGCAGTATTTT. Translated, it gives CANSRSPGLRNTDTQYF.

Many counts were recorded for this clonotype. This chain uses TRBV27 with TRBJ2-1; D gene uncertain. With 8 bases removed from V and 0 bases from J, the gap between germline ends came to 11 bases. The CDR3 length is 14 residues. Germline CDR1 reads MNHEY; CDR2 reads SMNVEV (reference sequence). The DNA for the CDR3 is TGTGCCAGCCTACGCGGCCGCTCCTACAATGAGCAGTTCTTC. Its translation is CASLRGRSYNEQFF.

As for this clonotype: The likely explanation is a read error, given a far larger clone one base away. This rearrangement joins TRBV7-6 to TRBJ2-5, with D possibly being TRBD1 or TRBD2 (6 bases each). The J call is uncertain, as TRBJ2-1 better fits the DNA end. This CDR3 comprises 16 residues. CDR1 and CDR2 (germline): SGHVS, FNYEAQ. The CDR3 region is CASSLEGGPSCNEQFF. The DNA for the CDR3 is TGTGCCAGCAGCTTAGAGGGGGGCCCATCCTGCAATGAGCAGTTCTTC.

A note on this clonotype: With a far larger clone one base away, a read error is the likely cause. The chain links TRBV6-2 or TRBV6-3 to TRBJ2-2; D gene uncertain. The CDR3 contains 15 residues. The germline V gene has CDR1 MNHEY and CDR2 SVGEGT. The CDR3 region is CASSEWIQNTWELFF. The CDR3 nucleotides are TGTGCCAGCAGTGAATGGATTCAAAACACCTGGGAGCTGTTTTTT.

This clonotype has more than one count but fewer than ten. With a much larger clone just one base away, this may be a read error. The genes are TRBV19 and TRBJ2-7; D is perhaps TRBD2 (5 bases). The CDR3 is 14 residues long. From germline, CDR1 is LNHDA and CDR2 SQIVND (reference sequence). CDR3: CASSRRTGSYGQYF. The CDR3 bases are TGTGCCAGTAGTCGACGGACGGGATCCTACGGGCAGTACTTC.

The chain carries TRBV11-2 and TRBJ1-1; D unclear. Germline CDR1 reads SGHAT; CDR2 reads FQNNGV. V gave up 1 base and J gave up 1 base, with 10 bases separating them. The CDR3 totals 15 residues. The CDR3 region is CASSLGRGRNTEAFF. CDR3 sequence (DNA): TGTGCCAGCAGCTTAGGTAGAGGGCGGAACACTGAAGCTTTCTTT.

The table lists this clonotype with many counts. This rearrangement joins TRBV6-1 to TRBJ1-6; D is unresolved. Germline CDR1 is MNHNS and CDR2 is SASEGT. Trimming removed 2 bases at V and 7 bases at J, with 12 bases between. The CDR3 consists of 15 residues. The CDR3 spells CASSEPTRSNSPLHF. The CDR3 DNA reads as TGTGCCAGCAGTGAACCCACCAGATCAAATTCACCCCTCCACTTT.

A word on this clonotype: With a much larger clone just one base away, this may be a read error. The chain is built from TRBV20-1 and TRBJ2-4; D might be TRBD1 (5 bases). V gave up 6 bases and J gave up 4 bases, with 16 bases separating them. The CDR3 totals 14 residues. Germline CDR1 is DFQATT and CDR2 is SNEGSKA (reference sequence). CDR3 in amino acids: CSAVFPRQKNIQYF. DNA of the CDR3: TGCAGTGCCGTATTCCCGCGACAGAAAAACATTCAGTACTTC.

The sample holds many counts of this clonotype. V usage is TRBV28 and J usage is TRBJ2-2; 8 bases line up with TRBD2. Germline V lookup: CDR1 MDHEN, CDR2 SYDVKM. The CDR3 spans 16 residues. The V gene end was trimmed by 3 bases and the J gene end by 4 bases; junction bases not matched to a gene: 7. In DNA form, the CDR3 reads TGTGCCAGCAGTTTCTTTACGGGAGGGGGCACCGGGGAGCTGTTTTTT. Protein: CASSFFTGGGTGELFF.

This clonotype was detected ten times or more. The CDR3 region is CAISEGTGAYEQYF. For the CDR3, the DNA is TGTGCCATCAGTGAGGGGACAGGGGCCTACGAGCAGTACTTC. The V and J genes are TRBV10-3 and TRBJ2-7, with 10 bases that match TRBD1. CDR1 and CDR2 from the germline V gene are ENHRY and SYGVKD. The CDR3 has 14 amino acids. V gave up 2 bases and J gave up 2 bases; unmatched junction bases: 0.

The table lists this clonotype with many counts. The chain has TRBV5-1 and TRBJ2-3; 8 nucleotides match TRBD2. The CDR3 length is 16 residues. After removal of 3 bases from V and 2 bases from J, the junction contained 8 bases not matched to a gene. Germline V lookup: CDR1 SGHRS, CDR2 YFSETQ. DNA of the CDR3: TGCGCCAGCAGCTCCATTGGCGGGGGGAACACAGATACGCAGTATTTT. As protein: CASSSIGGGNTDTQYF.

This clonotype was recorded many times. The chain has TRBV28 and TRBJ1-5; the D gene is possibly TRBD1 (6 bases). The germline gives CDR1 MDHEN, CDR2 SYDVKM. Trimming shortened V by 5 bases and J by 6 bases, and 17 bases separated the two germline ends. The CDR3 extends over 15 amino acids. The CDR3 sequence: CASSKQQGGGQPQHF. The DNA of the CDR3 is TGTGCCAGCAGTAAACAACAGGGAGGAGGTCAGCCCCAGCATTTT.